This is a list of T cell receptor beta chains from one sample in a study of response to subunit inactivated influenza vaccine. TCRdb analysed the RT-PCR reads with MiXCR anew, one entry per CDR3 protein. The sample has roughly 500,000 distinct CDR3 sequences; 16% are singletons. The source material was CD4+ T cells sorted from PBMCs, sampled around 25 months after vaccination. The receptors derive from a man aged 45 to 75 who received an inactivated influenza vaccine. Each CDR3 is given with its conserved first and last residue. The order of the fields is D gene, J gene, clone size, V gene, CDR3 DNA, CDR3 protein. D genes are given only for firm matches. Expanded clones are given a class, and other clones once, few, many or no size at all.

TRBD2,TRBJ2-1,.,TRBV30,TGTGCCTCACGGACTAGCGGGAGGGTCAATGAGCAGTTCTTC,CASRTSGRVNEQFF
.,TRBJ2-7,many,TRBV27,TGTGCCAGCAGTGGGACCTCCTACGAGCAGTACTTC,CASSGTSYEQYF
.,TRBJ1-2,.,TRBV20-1,TGCAGTGCCAAACAGGAGGTGGGGTATGGCTACACCTTC,CSAKQEVGYGYTF
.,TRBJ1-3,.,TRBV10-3,TGTGCCAGCGAGGGTTTCGACTCTGGAAACACCATATATTTT,CASEGFDSGNTIYF
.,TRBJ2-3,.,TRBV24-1,TGTGCCACCAGTGATCATCCCAGGGGTGGAGATACGCAGTATTTT,CATSDHPRGGDTQYF
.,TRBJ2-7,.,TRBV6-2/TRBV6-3,TGTGCCAGCACCCTCGTCGGAGCCTACGAGCAGTACTTC,CASTLVGAYEQYF
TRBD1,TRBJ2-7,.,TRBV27,TGTGCCAGCAGTTTGAAGACAGGGGTCACCGCCACTTACGAGCAGTACTTC,CASSLKTGVTATYEQYF
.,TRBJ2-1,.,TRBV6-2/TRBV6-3,TGTGCCAGCAGCGAGACCCCTTACAATGAGCAGTTCTTC,CASSETPYNEQFF
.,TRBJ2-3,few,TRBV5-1,TGCGCCAGCAGCTTACGGGGGGCGCGTCTGGATACGCAGTATTTT,CASSLRGARLDTQYF
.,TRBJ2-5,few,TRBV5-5,TGTGCCAGCAGCTCCTTTGGTGGGGAGACCCAGTACTTC,CASSSFGGETQYF
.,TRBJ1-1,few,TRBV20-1,TGCAGTGCTAGAGATGGGCGGGGGGGGAACACTGAAGCTTTCTTT,CSARDGRGGNTEAFF
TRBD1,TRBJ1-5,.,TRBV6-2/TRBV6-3,TGTGCCAGCAGGAGACAGGGAACCTATCAGCCCCAGCATTTT,CASRRQGTYQPQHF
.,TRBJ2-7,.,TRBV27,TGTGCCACCTACTACGAGCAGTACTTC,CATYYEQYF
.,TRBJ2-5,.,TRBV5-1,TGCGCCAGCAGCTTGGAGAGGGGCGGAGAGACCCAGTACTTC,CASSLERGGETQYF
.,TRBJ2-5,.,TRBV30,TGTGCCTGGAGTAGGGAAGAGACCCAGTACTTC,CAWSREETQYF
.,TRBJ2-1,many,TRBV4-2,TGTGCCAGCAGCCAAGATCGAAATGAGCAGTTCTTC,CASSQDRNEQFF
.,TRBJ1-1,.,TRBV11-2,TGTGCCAGCAGGGAACACTTGAACACTGAAGCTTTCTTT,CASREHLNTEAFF
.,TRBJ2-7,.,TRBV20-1,TGCAGTGCGGGACGGCAACTGGACTACGAGCAGTACTTC,CSAGRQLDYEQYF
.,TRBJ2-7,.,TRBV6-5,TGTGCCAGCAGTTCCAGCAGTTTTTACGAGCAGTACTTC,CASSSSSFYEQYF
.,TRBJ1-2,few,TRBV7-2,TGTGCCAGCAGGATATTCCCAGCCCCTAACTATGGCTACACCTTC,CASRIFPAPNYGYTF
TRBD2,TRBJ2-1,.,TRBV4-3,TGCGCCAGCAGCACCGGGACTAGCGGGACCAATGAGCAGTTCTTC,CASSTGTSGTNEQFF
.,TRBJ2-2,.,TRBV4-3,TGCGCCAGCAGCCACCGATCCAGGGACACCGGGGAGCTGTTTTTT,CASSHRSRDTGELFF
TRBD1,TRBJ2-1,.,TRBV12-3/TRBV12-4,TGTGCCAGCAGCTACAGGGGTAGAAATGAGCAGTTCTTC,CASSYRGRNEQFF
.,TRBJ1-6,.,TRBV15,TGTGCCACCAGCAGAGACCCAGACTCACCCCTCCACTTT,CATSRDPDSPLHF
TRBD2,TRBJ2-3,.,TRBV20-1,TGCAGTGCTAGAAGGAGAACTAGCGGAGATACGCAGTATTTT,CSARRRTSGDTQYF
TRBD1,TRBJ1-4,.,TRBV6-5,TGTGCCAGCAGTTACGGAGGGGGCAGCGGGGAAAAACTGTTTTTT,CASSYGGGSGEKLFF
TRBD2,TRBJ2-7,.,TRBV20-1,TGCAGTGCTAGAGACCGGACTAGCGGGAGTGACGAGCAGTACTTC,CSARDRTSGSDEQYF
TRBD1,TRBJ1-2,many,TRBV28,TGTGCCAGCAGGCTGACAGGGGAGTATGGCTACACCTTC,CASRLTGEYGYTF
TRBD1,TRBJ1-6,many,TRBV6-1,TGTGCCAGCACCGCAATTCCGACAGGGGTTTTAGGTTCACCCCTCCACTTT,CASTAIPTGVLGSPLHF
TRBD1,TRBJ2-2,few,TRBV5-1,TGCGCCAGCAGGAACAGGGGAGAAACCGGGGAGCTGTTTTTT,CASRNRGETGELFF
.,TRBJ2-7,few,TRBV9,TGTGCCAGCAGCGTAGGGCCAGCGCCCTACGAGCAGTACTTC,CASSVGPAPYEQYF
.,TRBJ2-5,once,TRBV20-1,TGCAGTGCCCCCTTCACACGGCCCGAGACCCAGTACTTC,CSAPFTRPETQYF
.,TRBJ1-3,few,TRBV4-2,TGTGCCAGCAGCCAAGAGGAAATAACGGGAAACACCATATATTTT,CASSQEEITGNTIYF
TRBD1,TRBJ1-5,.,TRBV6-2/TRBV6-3,TGTGCCAGCAGAAAGGGACAGGGGTACAATCAGCCCCAGCATTTT,CASRKGQGYNQPQHF
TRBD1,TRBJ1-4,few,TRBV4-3,TGCGCCAGCAGCCATACGACAGGGGGCCGAGAAAAACTGTTTTTT,CASSHTTGGREKLFF
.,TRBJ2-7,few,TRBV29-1,TGCAGCGTTGAAGGGTTAGAACACTACGAGCAGTACTTC,CSVEGLEHYEQYF
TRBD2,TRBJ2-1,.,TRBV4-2,TGTGCCAGCAGCCCAGGGACTAACGGCGATGAGCAGTTCTTC,CASSPGTNGDEQFF
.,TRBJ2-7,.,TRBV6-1,TGTGCCAGCTTGCGCCCTACCTACGAGCAGTACTTC,CASLRPTYEQYF
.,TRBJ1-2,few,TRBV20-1,TGCAGTGCTAGCCGCGAAGCTAACTATGGCTACACCTTC,CSASREANYGYTF
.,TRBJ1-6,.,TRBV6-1,TGTGCCAGCAGTCCGCGGGCAGGGGCGGCCGCCAATGGGTCCCTCCACTTT,CASSPRAGAAANGSLHF
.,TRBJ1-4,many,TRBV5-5,TGTGCCAGCAGCCTGACAGTCCTTAATGAAAAACTGTTTTTT,CASSLTVLNEKLFF
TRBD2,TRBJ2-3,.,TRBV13,TGTGCCAGCAGCTTAGAGACTAGCGGCCTTCTGGATACGCAGTATTTT,CASSLETSGLLDTQYF
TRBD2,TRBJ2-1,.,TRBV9,TGTGCCAGCAGCGTCCGCGGACTAGCGGGAGGGATGAATGAGCAGTTCTTC,CASSVRGLAGGMNEQFF
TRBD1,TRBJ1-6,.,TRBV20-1,TGCAGTGCTAGACCGACAGGGGGGTATAATTCACCCCTCCACTTT,CSARPTGGYNSPLHF
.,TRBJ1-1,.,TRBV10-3,TGTGCCATCAGGCTACAGGGTGAGAACACTGAAGCTTTCTTT,CAIRLQGENTEAFF
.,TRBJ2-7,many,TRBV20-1,TGCAGTGCTGATACCCAGGGAAGAAAGTACTTC,CSADTQGRKYF
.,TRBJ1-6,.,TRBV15,TGTGCCACCAGCAGAGATCTTGTCAGCTATAATTCACCCCTCCACTTT,CATSRDLVSYNSPLHF
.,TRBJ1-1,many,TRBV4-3,TGCGCCAGCAGCCCGAACTTACACCGCTCGACAGGGAACACTGAAGCTTTCTTT,CASSPNLHRSTGNTEAFF
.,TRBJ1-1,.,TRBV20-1,TGCAGTGCTAGTGGCCTAGGTGGTAAGAACACTGAAGCTTTCTTT,CSASGLGGKNTEAFF
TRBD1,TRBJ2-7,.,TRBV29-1,TGCAGCGTTTATACAGGGGACGAGCAGTACTTC,CSVYTGDEQYF
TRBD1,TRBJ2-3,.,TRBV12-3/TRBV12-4,TGTGCCAGCCGTGAAACAGGGGCGAGGTCAGATACGCAGTATTTT,CASRETGARSDTQYF
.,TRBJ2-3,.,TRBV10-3,TGTGCCATCAGTGAGTCCAATCTTAACACAGATACGCAGTATTTT,CAISESNLNTDTQYF